The clone carrying this T cell receptor beta chain showed up just a few times. Its antigen is not known. The CDR3 totals 12 residues. V shed 0 bases and J shed 13 bases, with 11 bases lying between them. Germline CDR1 is SGDLS and CDR2 is YYNGEE. Expressed TCRB transcripts were sequenced because the isolated RNA had all been reverse transcribed beforehand. The study sequenced naive, central memory and regulatory T cell samples to an average of about 3.57 million reads. Profiling relied on immunoSEQ multiplex PCR, and the TCRdb table lists in-frame clones only, not all of them. The sample records about 130,000 clones, 7% to 10% being singletons. These data are taken from a study of beta chain features in type 1 diabetes. Overall study results and limits: TCRB CDR3s were moderately but significantly shorter in Type 1 diabetes patients in all four CD4+ subsets.

This TCR was recovered from a man younger than 30 in good health. The source material was central memory CD4+ T cells from blood. The genes are TRBV9 and TRBJ2-1, with a tentative D call TRBD1 (7 bases). The CDR3 protein is CASSVVGGGQFF. CDR3 DNA sequence: TGTGCCAGCAGCGTAGTAGGAGGGGGCCAGTTCTTC. The whole variable domain, filled in from reference TRBV9 and TRBJ2-1, reads DSGVTQTPKHLITATGQRVTLRCSPRSGDLSVYWYQQSLDQGLQFLIQYYNGEERAKGNILERFSAQQFPDLHSELNLSSLELGDSALYFCASSVVGGGQFFGPGTRLTVL.